This T cell receptor beta chain was captured by sequencing in a study of cytomegalovirus exposure and HLA in healthy donors (dated by TCRdb to the late 2010s). With regard to the full study: According to a later analysis, the 120 or so validation repertoires were produced on the same platform as the roughly 700 repertoires of the first cohort. The study was designed to test whether signatures of past pathogen exposure could be identified by cataloging public T cell receptors. In addition to the first cohort of roughly 700 subjects, a separate validation cohort of 120 different subjects was used. To predict cytomegalovirus infection status, the study combined high-throughput TCR immunosequencing, statistical association of individual TCRs with disease status, and machine learning.

The paper's findings and limits, for the study overall: In a later analysis, TCRs clustered in the first cohort were found to also tend to co-occur in the 110 or so validation repertoires, with 94% of cluster scores above 0. The study gave a list of around 170 TCR beta chains associated with cytomegalovirus. While some public TCRs were present in many individuals, most TCR sequences turned up only very rarely across donors. A later analysis had no HLA typing for the validation cohort, so co-occurrence there was scored across all 130 or so repertoires. In vitro tests confirmed that a few of the cytomegalovirus-associated TCR beta chains recognize cytomegalovirus antigens. It was suggested by the authors that the approach could potentially be generalized to other disease states and immunological phenotypes. The classifier was reported to diagnose cytomegalovirus status with high specificity and sensitivity in both the original cohort and the validation cohort.

The V end loses 4 bases and the J end loses 0 bases, and a stretch of 19 bases separates them. CDR1 SGDLS and CDR2 YYNGEE were looked up in the germline V gene. The CDR3 measures 17 amino acids from cysteine to phenylalanine. The sequence is cut down to CDR3 DNA, 51 bases in frame from base 1. The table lists this clone with a count of one. Its antigen is not yet known. No much larger clonotype is one base removed from it; base qualities were not supplied. Separate from the roughly 700-subject first cohort, the validation cohort of more than 90 subjects was the group to which the donors belonged. Libraries were made using the immunoSEQ multiplex PCR assay. The source study handled its data this way. To diagnose cytomegalovirus status from the catalog of TCR beta chain sequences, a statistical classification framework was built. TCRdb mirrors the immuneACCESS table, restricted to in-frame sequences. Some clones are absent from its copies; in checked studies, under half trace to an unresolved V gene, and the reason for the others is unknown. V, J and clone size are those of that table, while D and trimming were read from the DNA. For this sample the table gives 250,000 to 350,000 clones, of which 70% to 90% were detected only once. Over 0.9% of the sample is in the top ten clones.

Rearrangement joined TRBV9 to TRBJ1-2, and possibly TRBD1, on 5 matching bases. The source is a young man in good health and CMV-seronegative. Specimen: PBMCs. The DNA reads TGTGCCAGCAGCATCCACCGTTCCGGGGGGGCTAACTATGGCTACACCTTC. The translation is CASSIHRSGGANYGYTF.